This T cell receptor (beta chain) appears in the sequencing data of a study of blood T cell repertoires in COVID-19. Only in-frame clones appear in the TCRdb table, and some are missing; sequencing was by immunoSEQ multiplex PCR. The data show more than 250,000 clones, with about 85% seen just once and under 6% held by the top ten. CDR1 and CDR2 from the germline V gene are MNHEY and SVGAGI. The V and J ends lost 0 bases and 7 bases respectively, with 12 bases between them. The CDR3 covers 15 residues. The participants were between about 18 and 90 years old and came from fewer than 25 US areas. Researchers sorted participants into cohorts using their self-reported clinical history. Donors of Cohort 3 who recovered were those that had two negative PCRs, clearance, or symptom resolution.

This receptor was obtained from a woman aged 25 to 39 who had recovered from COVID-19. Sequencing was performed on PBMCs or T cells enriched from blood (not recorded which). The chain employs TRBV6-5 and TRBJ1-4; the D is unclear. The CDR3 sequence: CASSYSSGWGEKLFF. CDR3 nucleotide sequence: TGTGCCAGCAGTTACTCGTCGGGGTGGGGTGAAAAACTGTTTTTT.